This T cell receptor (beta chain) stems from a study of regulatory and conventional T cells in RAG deficiency. Findings and limits, study-wide: Patient subsets had shorter CDR3s; Omenn Treg-Tconv overlap exceeded 80%. Other subsets showed roughly 9.9-fold reductions, but Treg unique TCR beta sequences fell roughly 96-fold in these patients.

Genomic DNA came from blood conventional CD4+ T cells gated CD25-low CD127-high. Germline V gene lookup returns CDR1 LNHDA and CDR2 SQIVND (reference sequence). The CDR3 extends over 13 amino acids. V lost 3 bases to trimming and J lost 6 bases, with 8 bases between them. The method was immunoSEQ multiplex PCR; TCRdb's version includes in-frame clones alone and lacks a portion of them. The sample records approximately 46,000 clones, 70% to 90% being singletons. With respect to this clone: Its antigen is undetermined.

These sequences were also reported in another study, on regulatory T cells. That work adds: The PCR used 52 TRBV and 13 TRBJ primers.

The receptor comes from a human donor in good health. Sequencing was done on a sample of CD4+ effector T cells sorted from blood. The rearrangement uses TRBV19 and TRBJ2-2, with a tentative D call TRBD2 (5 bases). CDR3 protein: CASSMMRAGELFF. As DNA, the CDR3 is TGTGCCAGTAGTATGATGCGGGCCGGGGAGCTGTTTTTT.